The clone carrying this T cell receptor beta chain was observed a handful of times. No antigen is known for it. This record comes from a study of OX40 agonist ivuxolimab in advanced cancers. Overall study results and limits: Among the lowest peripheral clonal expansion occurred in 0.1-3.0 mg/kg partial responders.

The method was immunoSEQ multiplex PCR; TCRdb's version includes in-frame clones alone and lacks a portion of them. The sample lists under 20,000 clones, 70% to 90% occurring once. Trimming took 2 bases from V and 7 from J, leaving 12 bases between them. This CDR3 region has 14 residues. Germline V gives CDR1 MRHNA, CDR2 SNTAGT. The rearrangement uses TRBV6-4 and TRBJ2-1; D is perhaps TRBD1 (7 bases). This clonotype was sampled from an adult with an advanced solid tumor such as melanoma, head and neck, liver or kidney cancer. The sequences come from CD4+ or CD8+ T cells sorted from blood, collected in a trial of the OX40 agonist ivuxolimab. The CDR3 nucleotides read TGTGCCAGCAGTGACGGGCAGGGGGGAAATGAGCAGTTCTTC. Translating gives CASSDGQGGNEQFF.